This TCR beta chain was identified in a study of T-cell memory formation after mild COVID-19 (dated by TCRdb to the early 2020s). Looking at the study overall: Most TCR sequence clusters were specific to one of the two donors. In a couple of donors, T-cell clones that expanded and contracted after mild COVID-19 were tracked by sequencing TCRalpha and TCRbeta repertoires over time. Two young, previously healthy adult volunteers, one female and one male, were included in the cohort. The investigation overall reported the following: Some responding clones were detected in pre-infection memory, suggesting pre-existing cross-reactive memory T cells joined the SARS-CoV-2 response. From day 15 to 85, contracting clones showed balanced CD4/CD8 phenotypes, whereas a second wave of clones that expanded from day 15 to 37 leaned towards CD4+. Only two mild cases were covered in the study, and larger cohorts including severe cases with pre-infection samples were considered necessary. Contracting CD4+ clones turned up mainly in the CM and EM memory subsets, whereas EMRA was where CD8+ clones were enriched. SARS-CoV-2 specificity of the second-wave clones peaking on day 37 was not confirmed.

This clonotype was found a few times. The antigen it recognizes is unknown. Within one base of it there is no much larger clone, and no base qualities were kept. Sequencing used an Illumina NovaSeq 6000. Using 5'RACE with constant-segment primers, TCRalpha and TCRbeta cDNA libraries were constructed, with sample barcodes and unique molecular identifiers added in the process. RNA was extracted from every sample with Trizol reagent. The libraries were amplified in two PCR steps, and the second step added a second sample barcode and Illumina TruSeq adapters. Sequencing of the libraries was done on an Illumina NovaSeq, producing 2 x 150 bp paired-end reads. In the authors' own workflow: Demultiplexing of reads and collapsing into UMI-guided consensus sequences were performed with migec v1.2.7. Using mixcr v2.1.11, UMI consensuses were aligned to TRA and TRB V and J templates and then assembled into clonotypes. Clonotypes were classified as expanded or contracted when called significant by both edgeR and NoisET, with noise models trained on biological replicates. edgeR calls used a false discovery rate-adjusted p below 0.01 and a log2 fold-change threshold of 1. As an exploratory analysis of dynamics, max-normalized trajectories of the 1000 most abundant clonotypes were examined by PCA with hierarchical clustering. Separately sequenced CD4+ and CD8+ repertoires were used to assign a CD4 or CD8 phenotype to each responding clone. TCRdb handled the public reads itself, with Q25 trimming in fastp and clone calling in MiXCR, and kept productive beta chains. Each entry is one CDR3 protein sequence, shown with its most common DNA and genes. V and J calls and clone size were set by TCRdb, not the authors. Here the sample has about 610,000 distinct CDR3 sequences; roughly 17% occur a single time. The ten largest clonotypes hold roughly 8% of the sample.

The CDR3 numbers 17 residues from cysteine through phenylalanine. The read is trimmed to its CDR3 DNA, 51 bases read in frame from base 1. From a lookup of the germline V gene (reference sequence), CDR1 and CDR2 are SGHNT and YYREEE. Relative to germline, V is missing 3 bases and J is missing 2 bases, with 6 bases of the junction outside any gene match. Ficoll-Paque density gradient centrifugation was used to isolate PBMCs. Rearrangement joined TRBV5-4 to TRBJ2-7, and TRBD2 matches 15 of the central bases. The sequenced sample was PBMCs or a T cell subset sorted from them (not recorded which). This TCR derives from an adult woman who had mild COVID-19 (a few samples of this study predate the infection). The sample titles of this study are shuffled in the database, so cell type and time point are left out; the donor was told from shared clones. Read as DNA, the sequence is TGTGCCAGCAGCTGGACTAGCGGGGGGGGCTACCCCTACGAGCAGTACTTC. Its protein product is CASSWTSGGGYPYEQYF.